The next 5 T cell receptor beta chains were all read from a single sample in a study of shared clonotypes between healthy human individuals. The protocol was immunoSEQ multiplex PCR, while the TCRdb copy is restricted to in-frame clones and leaves out a portion. This sample yields 170,000 or so clones, of which approximately 62% are seen a single time; about 10% belongs to the top ten. Sequences were obtained from memory CD4+ T cells sorted from blood. Subset in this sample: CD45RA-negative fraction. These receptors were taken from a man aged 30-40 years in good health.

V gene TRBV5-6 combines with J gene TRBJ1-1, with no clear D. Looked up from germline, CDR1 is SGHDT and CDR2 is YYEEEE. Trimming stripped 0 bases from V and 5 bases from J, with 8 bases between. The CDR3 runs 13 residues. The CDR3: CASSLDAGTEAFF. CDR3 coding DNA: TGTGCCAGCAGCTTGGACGCAGGAACTGAAGCTTTCTTT.

This clone was recorded a few times. J is TRBJ2-1 and V is TRBV29-1; D remains ambiguous. The CDR3 has 10 residues. Germline values: CDR1 SQVTM, CDR2 ANQGSEA. V lost 4 bases, J lost 7 bases, and 5 bases lay in between. The DNA for the CDR3 is TGCAGCGTTGCCTGGAATGAGCAGTTCTTC. Amino acid sequence: CSVAWNEQFF.

The rearrangement links TRBV4-1 to TRBJ1-4, with D hard to call. Germline-derived CDR1 and CDR2 are MGHRA and YSYEKL. The germline V and J ends were trimmed by 8 bases and 6 bases, with 13 bases remaining between them. This CDR3 has 13 amino acids. CDR3 protein: CASYDQRYEKLFF. The CDR3 DNA reads as TGCGCCAGCTACGACCAGCGGTATGAAAAACTGTTTTTT.

The rearrangement joins TRBV7-8 to TRBJ2-1, with unresolved D. Trimming cost V 2 bases and J 5 bases, with 7 bases left between them. The CDR3 length is 13 residues. The germline CDR1 and CDR2 sequences are SGHVS and FQNEAQ. As DNA, the CDR3 is TGTGCCAGCAGCTTAAGGCTCGACAATGAGCAGTTCTTC. This translates into CASSLRLDNEQFF.

This clone was seen just once. The CDR3 is CASTSGGTDTQYF. CDR3 coding DNA: TGCGCCAGCACTTCCGGGGGCACAGATACGCAGTATTTT. The chain recombines TRBV5-1 with TRBJ2-3, with a possible D match to TRBD2 (5 bases). Trimming cost V 6 bases and J 1 base, with 9 bases left between them. Germline assignment: CDR1 SGHRS and CDR2 YFSETQ. The CDR3 extends over 13 amino acids.